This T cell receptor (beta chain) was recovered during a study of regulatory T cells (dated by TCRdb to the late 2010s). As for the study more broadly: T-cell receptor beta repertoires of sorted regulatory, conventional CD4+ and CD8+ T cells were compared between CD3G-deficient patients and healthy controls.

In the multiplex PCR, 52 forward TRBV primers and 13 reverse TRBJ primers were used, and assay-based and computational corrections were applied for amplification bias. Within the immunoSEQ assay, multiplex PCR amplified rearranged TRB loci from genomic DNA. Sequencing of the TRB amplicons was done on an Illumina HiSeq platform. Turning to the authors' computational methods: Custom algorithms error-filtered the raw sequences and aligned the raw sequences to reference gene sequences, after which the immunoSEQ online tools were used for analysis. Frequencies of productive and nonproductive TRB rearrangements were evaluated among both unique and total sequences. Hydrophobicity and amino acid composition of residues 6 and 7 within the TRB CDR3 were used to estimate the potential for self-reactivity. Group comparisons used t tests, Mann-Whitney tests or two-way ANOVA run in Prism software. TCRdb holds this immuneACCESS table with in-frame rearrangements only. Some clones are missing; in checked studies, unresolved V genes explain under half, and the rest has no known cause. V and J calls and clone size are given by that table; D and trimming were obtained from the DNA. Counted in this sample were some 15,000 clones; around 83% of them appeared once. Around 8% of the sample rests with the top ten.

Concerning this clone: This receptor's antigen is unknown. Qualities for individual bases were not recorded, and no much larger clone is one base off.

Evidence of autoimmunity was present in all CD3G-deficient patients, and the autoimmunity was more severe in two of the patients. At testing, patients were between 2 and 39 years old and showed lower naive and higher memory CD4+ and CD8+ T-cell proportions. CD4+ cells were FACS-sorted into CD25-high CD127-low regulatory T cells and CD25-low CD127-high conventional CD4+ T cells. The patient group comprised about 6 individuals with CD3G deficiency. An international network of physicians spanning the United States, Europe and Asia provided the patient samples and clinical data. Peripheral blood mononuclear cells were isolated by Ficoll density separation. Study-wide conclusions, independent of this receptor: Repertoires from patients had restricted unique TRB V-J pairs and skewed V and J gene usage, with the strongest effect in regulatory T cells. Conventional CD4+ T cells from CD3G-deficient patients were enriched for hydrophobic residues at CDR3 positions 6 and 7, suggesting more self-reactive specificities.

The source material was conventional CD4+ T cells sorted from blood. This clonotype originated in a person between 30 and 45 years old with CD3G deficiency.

The sequenced DNA: TGTGCCAGCAGCTCGCCAGGGAGGGTAACGCAGTATTTT. Translation gives CASSSPGRVTQYF. The chain is assembled from TRBV7-8 and TRBJ2-3; TRBD2 aligns with 7 central bases. For this chain, trimming is 4 bases at the V end and 9 bases at the J end, and the number of junction bases without a gene match is 7. CDR3 length: 13 amino acids, cysteine to phenylalanine. The sequence is cut down to CDR3 DNA, 39 bases in frame from base 1. CDR1 and CDR2 are read off the germline V gene as SGHVS and FQNEAQ. Extended through the reference TRBV7-8 and TRBJ2-3 proteins, this CDR3 yields the full variable domain: GAGVSQSPRYKVAKRGQDVALRCDPISGHVSLFWYQQALGQGPEFLTYFQNEAQLDKSGLPSDRFFAERPEGSVSTLKIQRTQQEDSAVYLCASSSPGRVTQYFGPGTRLTVL.